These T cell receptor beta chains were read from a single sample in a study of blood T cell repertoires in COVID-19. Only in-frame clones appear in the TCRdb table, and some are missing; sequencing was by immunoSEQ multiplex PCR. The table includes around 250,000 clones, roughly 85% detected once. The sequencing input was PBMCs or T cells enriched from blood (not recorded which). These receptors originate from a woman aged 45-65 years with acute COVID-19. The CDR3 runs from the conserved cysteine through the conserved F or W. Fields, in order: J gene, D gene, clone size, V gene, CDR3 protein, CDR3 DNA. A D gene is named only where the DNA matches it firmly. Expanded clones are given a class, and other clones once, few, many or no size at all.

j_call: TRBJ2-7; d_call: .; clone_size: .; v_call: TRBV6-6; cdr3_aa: CASSYSSDAYEQYF; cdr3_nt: TGTGCCAGCAGTTACTCGAGCGATGCCTACGAGCAGTACTTC
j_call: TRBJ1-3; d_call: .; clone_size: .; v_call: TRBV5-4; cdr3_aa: CASSAGGQANSGNTIYF; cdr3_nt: TGTGCCAGCAGCGCAGGCGGGCAGGCGAACTCTGGAAACACCATATATTTT
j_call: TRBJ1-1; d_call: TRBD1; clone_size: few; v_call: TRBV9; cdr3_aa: CASSVGAQGSRTEAFF; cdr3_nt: TGTGCCAGCAGCGTAGGTGCACAGGGGTCCCGCACTGAAGCTTTCTTT
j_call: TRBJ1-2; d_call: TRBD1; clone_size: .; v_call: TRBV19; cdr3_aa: CASRTGGKNYGYTF; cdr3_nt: TGTGCCAGTCGGACAGGGGGAAAGAACTATGGCTACACCTTC
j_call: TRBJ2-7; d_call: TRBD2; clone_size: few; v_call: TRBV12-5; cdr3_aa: CASGLRLAGGPCEQYF; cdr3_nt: TGTGCTAGTGGCCTAAGACTAGCGGGGGGGCCCTGCGAGCAGTACTTC
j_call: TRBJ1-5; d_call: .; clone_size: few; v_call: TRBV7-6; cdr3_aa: CASSLEQGLSNQPQHF; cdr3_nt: TGTGCCAGCAGCTTAGAGCAGGGGCTAAGCAATCAGCCCCAGCATTTT
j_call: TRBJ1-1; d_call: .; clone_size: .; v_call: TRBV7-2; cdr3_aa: CASSLERGTEAFF; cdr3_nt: TGTGCCAGCAGCTTAGAGCGGGGGACAGAAGCTTTCTTT
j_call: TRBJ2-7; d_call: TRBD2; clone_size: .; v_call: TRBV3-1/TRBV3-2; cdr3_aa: CASSPWTSGGSSYEQYF; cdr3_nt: TGTGCCAGCAGCCCGTGGACTAGCGGGGGTAGCTCCTACGAGCAGTACTTC
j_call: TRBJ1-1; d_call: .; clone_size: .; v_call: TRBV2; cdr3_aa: CASSELVQNTEAFF; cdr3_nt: TGTGCCAGCAGTGAATTGGTACAGAACACTGAAGCTTTCTTT
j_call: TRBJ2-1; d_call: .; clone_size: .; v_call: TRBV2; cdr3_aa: CASSESGALYNEQFF; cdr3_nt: TGTGCCAGCAGTGAGTCAGGGGCTTTGTACAATGAGCAGTTCTTC
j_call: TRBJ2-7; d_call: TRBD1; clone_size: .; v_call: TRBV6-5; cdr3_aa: CASITRARGHEQYF; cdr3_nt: TGTGCCAGCATTACCCGCGCCAGGGGGCACGAGCAGTACTTC
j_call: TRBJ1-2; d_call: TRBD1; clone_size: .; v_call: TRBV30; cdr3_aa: CALWALARGPGYTF; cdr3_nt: TGTGCCTTGTGGGCTCTTGCCAGGGGGCCTGGCTACACCTTC
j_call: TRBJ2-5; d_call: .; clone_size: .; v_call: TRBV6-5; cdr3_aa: CASTAMPTQETQYF; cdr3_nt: TGTGCCAGCACCGCGATGCCAACCCAAGAGACCCAGTACTTC
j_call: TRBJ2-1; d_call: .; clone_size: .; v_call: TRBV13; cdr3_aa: CASSLSWSGSYNEQFF; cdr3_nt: TGTGCCAGCAGCTTATCGTGGTCGGGTTCCTACAATGAGCAGTTCTTC
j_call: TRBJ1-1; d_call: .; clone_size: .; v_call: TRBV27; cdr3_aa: CASSQRGGSTEAFF; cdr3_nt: TGTGCCAGCAGCCAGCGGGGGGGTTCTACTGAAGCTTTCTTT
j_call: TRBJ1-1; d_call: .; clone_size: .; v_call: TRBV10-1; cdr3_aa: CASSEGGRNTEAFF; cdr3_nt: TGCGCCAGCAGTGAGGGGGGCCGGAACACTGAAGCTTTCTTT
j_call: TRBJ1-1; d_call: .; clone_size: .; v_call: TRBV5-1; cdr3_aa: CASSLQGNTEAFF; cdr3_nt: TGCGCCAGCAGCCTGCAGGGGAACACTGAAGCTTTCTTT